The TCR beta chain under discussion was sequenced for a study of human T cells and chemical hapten exposure. Looking at the study overall: The study sensitized with 2% DPC on a roughly 2 cm by roughly 2 cm patch of upper inner arm skin. The patient population, which was mostly female, had alopecia areata, totalis or universalis. General study results and limits: Sensitization with DPC brought no change to TCRs above 1 in 1000 in frequency.

The time point: pre-sensitization, week 0. Treatment defined: therapeutic diphenylcyclopropenone sensitization with weekly scalp DPC. Those who donated were patients with alopecia, 18 to 70 years of age, and suitable for DPC. Comments on this clonotype: Antigen: not known.

Using its own MiXCR run on the RACE reads, TCRdb lists one record per CDR3 protein. Of about 120,000 distinct CDR3 sequences in the sample, roughly 14% were seen once. This CDR3 spans 14 amino acids. Germline CDR1 reads SGHVS; CDR2 reads FNYEAQ. Trimming stripped 0 bases from V and 3 bases from J, with 6 bases between. The clonotype originates from a woman aged 18-30 years with alopecia areata. Some clones in this sample may be carry-over from other donors' samples. The J gene is TRBJ1-5, the V gene TRBV7-6; D gene uncertain. This sample comprised whole blood, obtained in connection with sensitization to the hapten diphenylcyclopropenone (DPC). CDR3: CASSLAGHNQPQHF. As DNA, the CDR3 is TGTGCCAGCAGCTTAGCAGGCCACAATCAGCCCCAGCATTTT.